This TCR beta chain stems from a study of T cells in Graves' hyperthyroidism and ophthalmopathy. Amplification targeted TCR beta CDR3 regions from RNA transcripts. RT-PCR in the first round (using the HTBI primer set) targeted the TCR CDR3. TCRdb called the multiplex PCR reads again in MiXCR, with one record for every CDR3 protein. Counted here are under 750,000 distinct CDR3 sequences, about 19% occurring once; the ten biggest clones make up approximately 16%. V was clipped by 7 bases and J by 12 bases, with 19 bases between them. The CDR3 contains 13 residues. Germline-derived CDR1 and CDR2 are SEHNR and FQNEAQ (reference sequence).

This rearrangement joins TRBV7-9 to TRBJ2-1; D is perhaps TRBD1 (7 bases). The material sequenced was blood. The sequence derives from a woman in her forties or fifties with Graves' hyperthyroidism that later progressed to Graves' ophthalmopathy. The CDR3 region has the DNA TGTGCCAGCACCCTTACTCAGGGGGGTTGGCAGTTCTTC. It yields the protein CASTLTQGGWQFF.